The 25 T cell receptor beta chains listed next were all sequenced from one sample in a study of graft-versus-host responses after intestinal transplantation. The method was immunoSEQ multiplex PCR; TCRdb's version includes in-frame clones alone and lacks a portion of them. The table has around 77,000 clones, about 94% seen once. Antigen specificity for these receptors is unknown. Sequencing used unstimulated CD8+ T cells sorted from spleen or lymph node cells, obtained before intestinal transplant. The receptors here all came from a human donor who received an intestinal transplant.

The V gene is TRBV6-5, the J gene TRBJ1-2; TRBD1 might be the D (5 bases). V was pared by 11 bases and J by 1 base, with 11 bases between. Germline assignment: CDR1 MNHEY and CDR2 SVGAGI. The CDR3 covers 12 residues. CDR3 protein: CAAGTDNYGYTF. The CDR3 nucleotides read TGTGCCGCCGGGACGGATAACTATGGCTACACCTTC.

Here the CDR3 DNA reads TGTGCCACCAGCCCACGGAGGGTCTCCTACGAGCAGTACTTC. It translates to CATSPRRVSYEQYF. The chain has TRBV15 and TRBJ2-7; maybe TRBD2 (6 bases). The germline CDR1 and CDR2 sequences are LNHNV and YYDKDF (reference sequence). V was pared by 5 bases and J by 0 bases, with 11 bases between. This CDR3 contains 14 residues. The variable domain in full, with the rest retrieved from reference TRBV15 and TRBJ2-7, is DAMVIQNPRYQVTQFGKPVTLSCSQTLNHNVMYWYQQKSSQAPKLLFHYYDKDFNNEADTPDNFQSRRPNTSFCFLDIRSPGLGDTAMYLCATSPRRVSYEQYFGPGTRLTVT.

This clone was found a few times. The chain joins TRBV2 to TRBJ2-7, with 8 positions matching TRBD1. V lost 3 bases to trimming and J lost 1 base; unmatched junction nucleotides: 8. Per germline, CDR1 SNHLY and CDR2 FYNNEI. This CDR3 is built from 16 residues. CDR3 nucleotide sequence: TGTGCCAGCAGTGAGGAAACAGGGGGTAGGTCCTACGAGCAGTACTTC. Its translation is CASSEETGGRSYEQYF. The whole variable domain, filled in from reference TRBV2 and TRBJ2-7, reads EPEVTQTPSHQVTQMGQEVILRCVPISNHLYFYWYRQILGQKVEFLVSFYNNEISEKSEIFDDQFSVERPDGSNFTLKIRSTKLEDSAMYFCASSEETGGRSYEQYFGPGTRLTVT.

This rearrangement joins TRBV27 to TRBJ2-1; 11 bases line up with TRBD2. The CDR3 sequence is 15 residues long. Germline assignment: CDR1 MNHEY and CDR2 SMNVEV (reference sequence). The junction had 2 bases not matched to a gene; V was cut back by 3 bases and J by 4 bases. CDR3: CASSFGTSGYNEQFF. Written as DNA, the CDR3 is TGTGCCAGCAGTTTTGGGACTAGCGGTTACAATGAGCAGTTCTTC.

The V gene is TRBV28, the J gene TRBJ2-3; D is perhaps TRBD2 (6 bases). This CDR3 spans 16 amino acids. Germline assignment: CDR1 MDHEN and CDR2 SYDVKM. Trimming removed 2 bases at V and 1 base at J, with 13 bases between. CDR3 coding DNA: TGTGCCAGCAGTTTAATTTTAGTAGCGGGCACAGATACGCAGTATTTT. Protein: CASSLILVAGTDTQYF. The whole variable domain, filled in from reference TRBV28 and TRBJ2-3, reads DVKVTQSSRYLVKRTGEKVFLECVQDMDHENMFWYRQDPGLGLRLIYFSYDVKMKEKGDIPEGYSVSREKKERFSLILESASTNQTSMYLCASSLILVAGTDTQYFGPGTRLTVL.

V and J are TRBV5-6 and TRBJ1-1; TRBD1 matches 8 bases. The CDR3 runs 16 residues. J gave up 5 bases and V 2 bases, and 11 bases lay outside the gene matches. CDR1 and CDR2 from the germline V gene are SGHDT and YYEEEE. The CDR3 DNA sequence: TGTGCCAGCAGCTTCTACCGCGGACAGGGCAGGACTGAAGCTTTCTTT. Its protein is CASSFYRGQGRTEAFF.

V gene TRBV4-1 combines with J gene TRBJ2-1; TRBD2 agrees at 7 bases. Per the germline V gene, CDR1 is MGHRA and CDR2 is YSYEKL. CDR3 length equals 15 residues. V shed 1 base, J shed 9 bases, and the junction held 9 bases outside the gene matches. The CDR3 reads CASSQAGGWKSEQFF. The CDR3 region has the DNA TGCGCCAGCAGCCAAGCGGGGGGATGGAAGAGTGAGCAGTTCTTC.

For this clone: Sequence at one end of the junction differs from germline and may be a read error. The chain recombines TRBV15 with TRBJ2-7; tentatively, D is TRBD2 (5 bases). This CDR3 region has 13 residues. The germline V gene encodes CDR1 LNHNV and CDR2 YYDKDF (reference sequence). CDR3: CTTSRERGHEQYF. The CDR3 DNA follows: TGTACCACCAGCAGAGAACGGGGTCACGAGCAGTACTTC.

V usage is TRBV21-1 and J usage is TRBJ1-2. TRBV21-1 is flagged as a pseudogene. The CDR3 spans 16 residues. CDR3 residues: CASSNGWQGANYGYTF. The CDR3 DNA reads as TGTGCCAGCAGCAACGGGTGGCAAGGAGCTAACTATGGCTACACCTTC.

This rearrangement joins TRBV11-2 to TRBJ1-1; D is unresolved. V was pared by 3 bases and J by 5 bases, with 4 bases between. This CDR3 is 11 amino acids long. CDR1 and CDR2 (germline): SGHAT, FQNNGV. CDR3 amino acids: CASSFWTEAFF. The CDR3 DNA reads TGTGCCAGCAGCTTCTGGACTGAAGCTTTCTTT.

The CDR3, as DNA: TGTGCCAGCAGTTTTTCCGGGGAAAAACTGTTTTTT. The encoded protein is CASSFSGEKLFF. The rearrangement joins TRBV27 to TRBJ1-4; no definite D call. The V end lost 3 bases, the J end lost 8 bases, and 7 bases lay between the germline ends. The CDR3 runs to 12 residues. Germline CDR1 reads MNHEY; CDR2 reads SMNVEV (reference sequence). The full variable domain, completed using reference TRBV27 and TRBJ1-4, is EAQVTQNPRYLITVTGKKLTVTCSQNMNHEYMSWYRQDPGLGLRQIYYSMNVEVTDKGDVPEGYKVSRKEKRNFPLILESPSPNQTSLYFCASSFSGEKLFFGSGTQLSVL.

The genes are TRBV27 and TRBJ1-3, with D uncertain. The CDR3 contains 16 residues. The germline V gene encodes CDR1 MNHEY and CDR2 SMNVEV (reference sequence). The V end lost 6 bases, the J end lost 1 base, and 16 bases lay between the germline ends. The CDR3 is CASRSPAGRSGNTIYF. In DNA, the CDR3 is TGTGCCAGCAGATCCCCCGCGGGGAGATCTGGAAACACCATATATTTT.

The V gene is TRBV4-2, the J gene TRBJ2-5, with TRBD1 matching 7 bases. From germline, CDR1 is LGHNA and CDR2 YNFKEQ. This CDR3 has 15 residues. Losses at the gene ends were 3 bases for V and 5 bases for J; bases not matched to a gene: 9. The CDR3 reads CASSHLDRVGETQYF. CDR3 nucleotides: TGTGCCAGCAGCCACCTTGACAGGGTTGGGGAGACCCAGTACTTC.

The V and J genes are TRBV9 and TRBJ2-1; D assignment may be TRBD1 or TRBD2 (5 bases each). Trimming removed 4 bases at V and 5 bases at J, with 22 bases between. Germline-derived CDR1 and CDR2 are SGDLS and YYNGEE. This CDR3 spans 17 amino acids. The CDR3 here is CASSPRRSGPGNNEQFF. CDR3 coding DNA: TGTGCCAGCAGCCCTCGCCGATCGGGGCCTGGAAACAATGAGCAGTTCTTC. Filled out from reference TRBV9 and TRBJ2-1, the complete variable domain reads DSGVTQTPKHLITATGQRVTLRCSPRSGDLSVYWYQQSLDQGLQFLIQYYNGEERAKGNILERFSAQQFPDLHSELNLSSLELGDSALYFCASSPRRSGPGNNEQFFGPGTRLTVL.

This chain uses TRBV28 with TRBJ2-2, with D perhaps being TRBD1 or TRBD2 (6 bases each). Germline V CDR1 and CDR2: MDHEN, SYDVKM. V lost 2 bases and J 4 bases, leaving 11 bases between the germline ends. This CDR3 has 15 amino acids. Here the CDR3 reads CASSLERGLTGELFF. The CDR3 region has the DNA TGTGCCAGCAGTTTAGAACGGGGGCTCACCGGGGAGCTGTTTTTT.

In this sample, this clone turned up once. The chain combines TRBV30 with TRBJ1-1, with 9 bases fitting TRBD1. CDR3 length equals 14 residues. CDR1 and CDR2 (germline): GTSNPN, SVGIG (reference sequence). J gave up 4 bases and V 6 bases, and 9 bases lay outside the gene matches. This chain's CDR3 is CACFPRDRVTEAFF. The CDR3 DNA reads TGTGCCTGTTTCCCGCGGGACAGGGTCACTGAAGCTTTCTTT. The entire variable domain, with the rest obtained from reference TRBV30 and TRBJ1-1, is as follows: SQTIHQWPATLVQPVGSPLSLECTVEGTSNPNLYWYRQAAGRGLQLLFYSVGIGQISSEVPQNLSASRPQDRQFILSSKKLLLSDSGFYLCACFPRDRVTEAFFGQGTRLTVV.

The chain couples TRBV9 to TRBJ1-2; a weak D match, TRBD1 (5 bases). CDR3 size: 14 residues. Germline values: CDR1 SGDLS, CDR2 YYNGEE. V was shortened by 0 bases and J by 6 bases, with 12 bases between the two germline ends. The DNA for the CDR3 is TGTGCCAGCAGCGTAGTGGGGGATGTGCATGGCTACACCTTC. It codes for CASSVVGDVHGYTF.

For the CDR3, the DNA is TGTGCCAGCAGCTTAGGGGCTAGCGGGAGGTACAATGAGCAGTTCTTC. Translating gives CASSLGASGRYNEQFF. The chain employs TRBV13 and TRBJ2-1; 11 nucleotides match TRBD2. This CDR3 contains 16 residues. J lost 4 bases, V lost 0 bases, and 2 bases had no gene match. The germline gives CDR1 PRHDT, CDR2 FYEKMQ (reference sequence). Full variable domain (rest looked up from reference TRBV13 and TRBJ2-1): AAGVIQSPRHLIKEKRETATLKCYPIPRHDTVYWYQQGPGQDPQFLISFYEKMQSDKGSIPDRFSAQQFSDYHSELNMSSLELGDSALYFCASSLGASGRYNEQFFGPGTRLTVL.

V usage is TRBV2 and J usage is TRBJ2-7; TRBD2 matches at 9 bases. Losses at the gene ends were 0 bases for V and 4 bases for J; bases not matched to a gene: 7. CDR1 SNHLY and CDR2 FYNNEI come from the germline V gene. CDR3 length: 16 residues. The CDR3 DNA follows: TGTGCCAGCAGTGAAGCGCGGGGCGGGAGGGTTTACGAGCAGTACTTC. Translating gives CASSEARGGRVYEQYF.

This clone came up once. V is TRBV5-6 and J is TRBJ1-1; D not resolved. Germline-derived CDR1 and CDR2 are SGHDT and YYEEEE. The CDR3 spans 17 residues. The V and J ends lost 1 base and 1 base respectively, with 17 bases between them. The CDR3 loop is CASSLTPDGYQNTEAFF. The CDR3 DNA is TGTGCCAGCAGCTTGACCCCGGACGGATACCAGAACACTGAAGCTTTCTTT.

The chain uses TRBV6-5 and TRBJ2-1; D is possibly TRBD2 (6 bases). V lost 2 bases and J lost 0, with 11 bases in between. Germline assignment: CDR1 MNHEY and CDR2 SVGAGI. This CDR3 region has 16 residues. The CDR3 DNA is TGTGCCAGCAGTTACGGGACTTTTAGCTCCTACAATGAGCAGTTCTTC. Translation gives CASSYGTFSSYNEQFF.

The V gene is TRBV2, the J gene TRBJ1-2; D is unresolved. This CDR3 spans 13 amino acids. Germline V gives CDR1 SNHLY, CDR2 FYNNEI. Trimming cost V 0 bases and J 6 bases, with 8 bases left between them. CDR3 coding DNA: TGTGCCAGCAGTGAAGCTGAGGGAGATGGCTACACCTTC. Its protein product is CASSEAEGDGYTF.

The chain employs TRBV9 and TRBJ2-7, with no clear D. Looked up from germline, CDR1 is SGDLS and CDR2 is YYNGEE. Trimming removed 3 bases at V and 6 bases at J, with 19 bases between. CDR3 length: 15 amino acids. CDR3 protein: CASSAKKATPTEQYF. The CDR3 DNA reads TGTGCCAGCAGCGCCAAAAAAGCCACTCCTACCGAGCAGTACTTC.

This CDR3 reads CASITMSGGNQPQHF. The CDR3 coding sequence is TGTGCCAGCATTACAATGTCAGGTGGAAATCAGCCCCAGCATTTT. The V and J genes are TRBV6-1 and TRBJ1-5; no reliable D call. The CDR3 spans 15 residues. The ends were cut back, 7 bases at V and 4 bases at J, with 17 bases in the middle. Germline CDR1 is MNHNS and CDR2 is SASEGT.

The chain has TRBV5-8 and TRBJ1-3; unclear D gene. The CDR3 extends over 15 amino acids. V was cut by 0 bases and J by 3 bases, with 10 bases left in between. Germline V gene data show CDR1 as SGHTS and CDR2 as YDEGEE. The CDR3 protein is CASSLDTSFGNTIYF. CDR3 in DNA: TGTGCCAGCAGCTTGGACACGAGCTTTGGAAACACCATATATTTT.